The clone carrying this T cell receptor (beta chain) was counted once. As yet, its antigen is unknown. The junction shows a germline mismatch at one end, possibly a read error. This sample stems from a study of glioma-infiltrating T cells. Study findings and constraints: Tissue and blood shared very few CDR3 sequences. Non-neoplastic patients had below-expected tissue-blood divergence, while all gliomas exceeded expectation.

The CDR3 consists of 17 residues. CDR1 is LGHDT and CDR2 is YNNKEL in the germline V gene (reference sequence). TCR alpha and beta CDR3 regions were amplified from RNA using iRepertoire nested multiplex PCR. TCRdb reprocessed the multiplex PCR reads with MiXCR, giving one entry per CDR3 protein. The data show some 99,000 distinct CDR3 sequences, less than 30% seen once. Sequences were obtained from glioma tissue, nonneoplastic brain tissue, or PBMCs (not recorded which). The chain recombines TRBV3-1 with TRBJ2-1, with a tentative D call TRBD1 (6 bases). The receptor was isolated from a human donor with low-grade glioma or glioblastoma, undergoing nonglioma brain surgery, or in good health (not recorded which). The CDR3 sequence: CAGSQGNRALSYNEQFF. The DNA of the CDR3 is TGTGCCGGCAGCCAAGGAAACAGGGCCCTCTCCTACAATGAGCAGTTCTTC.